The 26 T cell receptor beta chains given below trace back to one sample, sequenced in a study of T-cell reconstitution after alpha-beta-depleted transplantation in children. The authors prepared the TCRbeta library with unique molecular identifiers. TCRdb ran MiXCR on the PCR reads and lists one entry per CDR3 protein. Of more than 500,000 distinct CDR3 sequences in the sample, about an eighth are singletons; the top ten hold around 13%. Sequenced material: PBMCs, mostly from graft donor cells, taken 180 days after TCRalphabeta/CD19-depleted stem cell transplant. The receptors were gathered from a female patient aged 2 to 10 who had a stem cell transplant for aplastic anemia, so the T cells may come from the graft donor.

The rearrangement uses TRBV20-1 and TRBJ1-1; perhaps TRBD1 as D (6 bases). The CDR3 extends over 14 amino acids. Germline CDR1 reads DFQATT; CDR2 reads SNEGSKA (reference sequence). With 5 bases removed from V and 3 bases from J, the gap between germline ends came to 16 bases. In nucleotides, the CDR3 is TGCAGTGCTTCGGACAGCCTCATTGACACTGAAGCTTTCTTT. This translates into CSASDSLIDTEAFF.

This clonotype was recorded a few times. The V and J genes are TRBV7-7 and TRBJ2-5, with 16 bases that match TRBD2. CDR1 is SSHAT and CDR2 is FNYEAQ in the germline V gene (reference sequence). The CDR3 covers 15 residues. The junction had 1 base not matched to a gene; V was cut back by 4 bases and J by 5 bases. The chain's CDR3 is CASSWGLAGGETQYF. The CDR3 nucleotides read TGTGCCAGCAGCTGGGGACTAGCGGGAGGGGAGACCCAGTACTTC.

This chain uses TRBV6-1 with TRBJ2-7, with 7 nucleotides matching TRBD2. The CDR3 is made up of 15 amino acids. Germline V CDR1 and CDR2: MNHNS, SASEGT. V dropped 6 bases and J dropped 2; count of bases not matched to a gene: 10. In DNA form, the CDR3 reads TGTGCCAGCAGACCCGGACTAGACCTTCCCTACGAGCAGTACTTC. It codes for CASRPGLDLPYEQYF.

The chain uses TRBV6-5 and TRBJ1-1; D not resolved. The germline gives CDR1 MNHEY, CDR2 SVGAGI. Trimming shortened V by 0 bases and J by 5 bases, and 16 bases separated the two germline ends. This CDR3 has 16 amino acids. The CDR3 protein is CASSYSMERVGTEAFF. The CDR3 nucleotides are TGTGCCAGCAGTTACTCCATGGAGCGGGTGGGGACTGAAGCTTTCTTT.

This clonotype was seen a handful of times. The chain has TRBV27 and TRBJ2-3; D gene uncertain. CDR1 MNHEY and CDR2 SMNVEV come from the germline V gene (reference sequence). The CDR3 totals 16 residues. V lost 2 bases to trimming and J lost 1 base, with 13 bases between them. Here the CDR3 DNA reads TGTGCCAGCAGTTTAAGGCCCATCCCTCGCACAGATACGCAGTATTTT. This gives the protein CASSLRPIPRTDTQYF.

This clonotype was counted ten times or more. The chain uses TRBV7-2 and TRBJ1-1, with TRBD1 identical over 10 bases. The germline V gene has CDR1 SGHTA and CDR2 FQGNSA. V shed 5 bases and J 5 bases; nucleotides not matched to a gene: 8. This CDR3 has 15 amino acids. The chain's CDR3 is CASSPRQGARTEAFF. The CDR3 bases are TGTGCCAGCAGCCCCCGACAGGGGGCGAGGACTGAAGCTTTCTTT.

Many counts were recorded for this clonotype. The genes are TRBV5-1 and TRBJ2-1; tentatively, D is TRBD1 or TRBD2 (5 bases each). The CDR3 covers 14 residues. Trimming removed 5 bases from V and 3 bases from J, with 12 bases in between. Looked up from germline, CDR1 is SGHRS and CDR2 is YFSETQ. The DNA for the CDR3 is TGCGCCAGCAGTTGGGGGAACGGCTACAATGAGCAGTTCTTC. This gives the protein CASSWGNGYNEQFF.

This clonotype has at least ten counts. The V and J genes are TRBV29-1 and TRBJ1-1; 8 nucleotides agree with TRBD1. Germline values: CDR1 SQVTM, CDR2 ANQGSEA. V gave up 2 bases and J gave up 5 bases; unmatched junction bases: 13. This CDR3 comprises 16 residues. CDR3 in DNA: TGCAGCGTTGAATCAGGACAGGGCGGGTTGCCGACTGAAGCTTTCTTT. This encodes CSVESGQGGLPTEAFF. The full variable domain, in which reference TRBV29-1 and TRBJ1-1 provide the parts outside the CDR3, is SAVISQKPSRDICQRGTSLTIQCQVDSQVTMMFWYRQQPGQSLTLIATANQGSEATYESGFVIDKFPISRPNLTFSTLTVSNMSPEDSSIYLCSVESGQGGLPTEAFFGQGTRLTVV.

This clonotype has a handful of counts. This sequence joins TRBV20-1 and TRBJ2-7; 7 nucleotides agree with TRBD1. CDR1 DFQATT and CDR2 SNEGSKA come from the germline V gene (reference sequence). The CDR3 totals 14 residues. V shed 2 bases, J shed 2 bases, and the junction held 6 bases outside the gene matches. This chain's CDR3 is CSARSDRAPYEQYF. DNA of the CDR3: TGCAGTGCTAGATCCGACAGGGCCCCCTACGAGCAGTACTTC.

This clonotype has only a few counts. The V call is TRBV12-3 or TRBV12-4, the J call TRBJ2-1; D not resolved. The CDR3 has 16 residues. V was pared by 6 bases and J by 0 bases, with 15 bases between. CDR3 in DNA: TGTGCCAGCAGCTTATCTCAAACCTTCTCCTACAATGAGCAGTTCTTC. It specifies CASSLSQTFSYNEQFF.

The chain joins TRBV18 to TRBJ2-1; no definite D call. V gave up 2 bases and J gave up 2 bases, with 13 bases separating them. The CDR3 length is 16 residues. Looked up from germline, CDR1 is KGHSH and CDR2 is LQKENI. This CDR3 reads CASSPTTSYPYNEQFF. In nucleotides, the CDR3 is TGTGCCAGCTCACCAACGACGAGCTACCCCTACAATGAGCAGTTCTTC. Drawing the rest from reference TRBV18 and TRBJ2-1, the complete variable domain is NAGVMQNPRHLVRRRGQEARLRCSPMKGHSHVYWYRQLPEEGLKFMVYLQKENIIDESGMPKERFSAEFPKEGPSILRIQQVVRGDSAAYFCASSPTTSYPYNEQFFGPGTRLTVL.

This clonotype was counted many times. The rearrangement links TRBV11-2 to TRBJ2-7, with TRBD2 identical over 7 bases. The CDR3 loop spans 15 amino acids. Losses at the gene ends were 5 bases for V and 4 bases for J; bases not matched to a gene: 11. Germline V gene sequence: CDR1 SGHAT, CDR2 FQNNGV. CDR3 amino acids: CASSIPSGPYYEQYF. In DNA form, the CDR3 reads TGTGCCAGCAGCATCCCTAGCGGACCCTATTACGAGCAGTACTTC.

This clonotype was seen a few times. The rearrangement joins TRBV4-3 to TRBJ1-4, with D possibly TRBD1 on 5 matching bases. The germline V gene encodes CDR1 LGHNA and CDR2 YSLEER. This CDR3 is built from 15 residues. The ends were cut back, 4 bases at V and 7 bases at J, with 16 bases in the middle. CDR3 amino acids: CASSLAGPPREKLFF. The CDR3 DNA reads as TGCGCCAGCAGCCTAGCGGGGCCGCCACGTGAAAAACTGTTTTTT.

The rearrangement joins TRBV24-1 to TRBJ2-6; D not certain. The CDR3 sequence is 13 residues long. V dropped 6 bases and J dropped 2 bases, with 4 bases sitting between them. Germline-derived CDR1 and CDR2 are KGHDR and SFDVKD. The CDR3 DNA sequence: TGTGCCACCAGTTCGCCTGGGGCCAACGTCCTGACTTTC. Amino acids: CATSSPGANVLTF.

V and J are TRBV10-3 and TRBJ2-3, with D possibly being TRBD2 (7 bases). The CDR3 loop spans 14 amino acids. V gave up 6 bases and J gave up 6 bases, with 16 bases separating them. The V gene's germline CDR1 is ENHRY and CDR2 SYGVKD. CDR3 coding DNA: TGTGCCATCAGGGAGGGGGGGGCCGGCGATACGCAGTATTTT. It codes for CAIREGGAGDTQYF.

This clonotype was recorded a few times. The J gene is TRBJ2-2, the V gene TRBV6-2 or TRBV6-3; maybe TRBD1 (6 bases). CDR1 is MNHEY, CDR2 SVGEGT, per germline. The CDR3 length is 16 residues. Trimming removed 7 bases from V and 3 bases from J, with 18 bases in between. CDR3: CASTHRTGTYTGELFF. The CDR3 DNA follows: TGTGCCAGCACCCACCGAACTGGGACATACACCGGGGAGCTGTTTTTT.

The chain joins TRBV3-1 to TRBJ2-3, with D uncertain. The CDR3 length is 14 residues. CDR1 is LGHDT, CDR2 YNNKEL, per germline (reference sequence). Trimming took off 2 bases at V and 2 bases at J, with 8 bases between the two ends. CDR3 DNA sequence: TGTGCCAGCAGCCAAAGTGACTCCACAGATACGCAGTATTTT. This gives the protein CASSQSDSTDTQYF.

The J gene is TRBJ1-1, the V gene TRBV10-3; 8 nucleotides line up with TRBD1. V trimming: 6 bases; J trimming: 5 bases; junction bases outside the gene matches: 11. Germline loops: CDR1 ENHRY, CDR2 SYGVKD. CDR3 size: 15 residues. This chain's CDR3 is CAISHDRGGWTEAFF. CDR3 DNA: TGTGCCATCAGCCACGACAGGGGAGGTTGGACTGAAGCTTTCTTT.

V usage is TRBV9 and J usage is TRBJ1-1; D is uncertain. Trimming cost V 4 bases and J 2 bases, with 15 bases left between them. The germline gives CDR1 SGDLS, CDR2 YYNGEE. The CDR3 is 15 residues long. The CDR3 here is CASSSVGQINTEAFF. The CDR3 DNA reads as TGTGCCAGCAGCTCTGTGGGCCAGATCAACACTGAAGCTTTCTTT. Based on the CDR3 plus reference TRBV9 and TRBJ1-1, the full variable domain is DSGVTQTPKHLITATGQRVTLRCSPRSGDLSVYWYQQSLDQGLQFLIQYYNGEERAKGNILERFSAQQFPDLHSELNLSSLELGDSALYFCASSSVGQINTEAFFGQGTRLTVV.

This clonotype was detected a few times. The rearrangement joins TRBV10-3 to TRBJ2-1, with 8 bases identical to TRBD2. Trimming removed 8 bases from V and 7 bases from J; junction bases left unmatched: 13. The CDR3 has 15 amino acids. Germline lookup yields CDR1 ENHRY and CDR2 SYGVKD. The CDR3 nucleotides are TGTGCCATCTCGGGAGGGGAGGGCTCAGGGAATGAGCAGTTCTTC. Its translation: CAISGGEGSGNEQFF.

Many counts were recorded for this clonotype. The V gene is TRBV10-3, the J gene TRBJ2-1, with D maybe TRBD2 (5 bases). The germline V gene has CDR1 ENHRY and CDR2 SYGVKD. CDR3 length: 15 amino acids. V was cut by 2 bases and J by 3 bases, with 11 bases left in between. The CDR3 nucleotides are TGTGCCATCAGTGAGCTGGGCCGGGACTACAATGAGCAGTTCTTC. Its translation: CAISELGRDYNEQFF.

This clonotype was counted at least ten times. The chain employs TRBV29-1 and TRBJ2-3; D possibly uses TRBD1 or TRBD2 (5 bases each). Looked up from germline, CDR1 is SQVTM and CDR2 is ANQGSEA. The CDR3 consists of 11 residues. Trimming cost V 6 bases and J 1 base, with 5 bases left between them. This CDR3 is CSVGGTDTQYF. The DNA for the CDR3 is TGCAGCGTGGGGGGCACAGATACGCAGTATTTT.

This chain uses TRBV18 with TRBJ2-7; the match to TRBD2 covers 13 bases. This CDR3 comprises 16 residues. CDR1 is KGHSH, CDR2 LQKENI, per germline. J gave up 2 bases and V 2 bases, and 3 bases lay outside the gene matches. The CDR3 loop reads CASSPGGTSGAYEQYV. CDR3 in DNA: TGTGCCAGCTCACCAGGTGGGACTAGCGGGGCCTACGAGCAGTACGTC.

In this sample, this clonotype turned up many times. The J gene is TRBJ2-1, the V gene TRBV24-1; D ambiguous. Germline-derived CDR1 and CDR2 are KGHDR and SFDVKD. Deletions cut 5 bases from V and 9 bases from J, with 13 bases between. This CDR3 region has 13 residues. CDR3 nucleotide sequence: TGTGCCACCAGTGTCGGAATAATCGGTGAGCAGTTCTTC. This codes for CATSVGIIGEQFF.

This clonotype was recorded a few times. The chain couples TRBV6-2 or TRBV6-3 to TRBJ1-1; unclear D gene. Germline V gene data show CDR1 as MNHEY and CDR2 as SVGEGT. Trimming shortened V by 2 bases and J by 1 base, and 11 bases separated the two germline ends. This CDR3 is 15 amino acids long. The CDR3 DNA sequence: TGTGCCAGCAGTTACAAGGTGGAGGGGAACACTGAAGCTTTCTTT. It codes for CASSYKVEGNTEAFF.

The chain recombines TRBV6-2 or TRBV6-3 with TRBJ2-3, with 7 bases that match TRBD2. V was pared by 5 bases and J by 2 bases, with 10 bases of the junction left unmatched. CDR1 and CDR2 (germline): MNHEY, SVGEGT. The CDR3 has 16 residues. This CDR3 is CASSLSPSGLTDTQYF. The DNA of the CDR3 is TGTGCCAGCAGTCTTTCCCCTAGCGGCCTCACAGATACGCAGTATTTT.